What follows are 28 T cell receptor beta chains derived from one specimen sequenced in a study of blood T cell repertoires in COVID-19. Produced via immunoSEQ multiplex PCR; TCRdb's table is partial and in-frame only. This table holds about 74,000 clones, about 80% found once. The sequencing input was peripheral blood. The source is a human donor in a cohort sampled during active COVID-19.

The CDR3: CATSDRGLAGRTDTQYF. The CDR3 nucleotides read TGTGCCACCAGTGACCGGGGACTAGCGGGGCGCACAGATACGCAGTATTTT. The rearrangement uses TRBV24-1 and TRBJ2-3, with 13 nucleotides matching TRBD2. The CDR3 totals 17 residues. Germline-derived CDR1 and CDR2 are KGHDR and SFDVKD. With V trimmed by 4 bases and J by 1 base, 4 bases remained unmatched.

V is TRBV5-1 and J is TRBJ2-2; D might be TRBD1 (5 bases). The CDR3 is 14 amino acids. Germline V gene data show CDR1 as SGHRS and CDR2 as YFSETQ. Trimming shortened V by 0 bases and J by 4 bases, and 7 bases separated the two germline ends. The CDR3 DNA reads as TGCGCCAGCAGCTTGGGACAGAGCACCGGGGAGCTGTTTTTT. This sequence encodes CASSLGQSTGELFF.

This chain connects TRBV7-6 to TRBJ1-4; TRBD1 matches at 7 bases. Germline trimming cut 5 bases from V and 3 bases from J; bases unmatched to any gene: 9. Germline CDR1 is SGHVS and CDR2 is FNYEAQ. The length of the CDR3 is 16 residues. The CDR3 loop is CASSEKRGTANEKLFF. The CDR3 DNA reads as TGTGCCAGCAGCGAAAAGCGAGGGACAGCTAATGAAAAACTGTTTTTT.

The rearrangement links TRBV27 to TRBJ1-6, with D unresolved. The CDR3 spans 14 residues. Trimming took off 7 bases at V and 7 bases at J, with 14 bases between the two ends. CDR1 is MNHEY and CDR2 is SMNVEV in the germline V gene (reference sequence). CDR3 sequence (DNA): TGTGCCAGCACCCGTGTGAGCTGGAATTCACCCCTCCACTTT. This encodes CASTRVSWNSPLHF.

The rearrangement uses TRBV11-2 and TRBJ1-4; D remains unclear. Germline CDR1 and CDR2: SGHAT and FQNNGV. The CDR3 extends over 15 amino acids. V was clipped by 3 bases and J by 4 bases, with 12 bases between them. In nucleotides, the CDR3 is TGTGCCAGCAGCTTTTCTGCCAGACTTAATGAAAAACTGTTTTTT. It translates to CASSFSARLNEKLFF. Filled out from reference TRBV11-2 and TRBJ1-4, the complete variable domain reads EAGVAQSPRYKIIEKRQSVAFWCNPISGHATLYWYQQILGQGPKLLIQFQNNGVVDDSQLPKDRFSAERLKGVDSTLKIQPAKLEDSAVYLCASSFSARLNEKLFFGSGTQLSVL.

The rearrangement joins TRBV6-6 to TRBJ1-1; D remains ambiguous. CDR1 is MNHNY and CDR2 is SVGAGI in the germline V gene (reference sequence). V lost 1 base and J 1 base, leaving 7 bases between the germline ends. This CDR3 comprises 14 residues. This CDR3 reads CASSYLSGNTEAFF. The CDR3 nucleotides read TGTGCCAGCAGTTACTTGTCAGGGAACACTGAAGCTTTCTTT.

This clone was seen only once. The rearrangement joins TRBV6-2 or TRBV6-3 to TRBJ1-2; D may be TRBD1 (5 bases). The V gene's germline CDR1 is MNHEY and CDR2 SVGEGT. The CDR3 runs to 15 residues. Deletions cut 4 bases from V and 3 bases from J, with 15 bases between. CDR3 loop: CASSSRGGTDYGYTF. The CDR3 nucleotides read TGTGCCAGCAGTTCTAGGGGAGGTACCGACTATGGCTACACCTTC.

This chain connects TRBV6-4 to TRBJ2-7; TRBD2 matches at 10 bases. With 2 bases clipped from V and 0 bases from J, the junction kept 10 bases outside the gene matches. CDR1 MRHNA and CDR2 SNTAGT come from the germline V gene. The CDR3 is 18 residues long. CDR3 in DNA: TGTGCCAGCAGTGACGCTCCGGGACTAGCGCTGATCTCCTACGAGCAGTACGTC. As protein: CASSDAPGLALISYEQYV.

The chain uses TRBV5-1 and TRBJ1-6; D unresolved. The V end was cut by 3 bases, the J end by 7 bases, with 14 bases between. The CDR3 totals 15 residues. Germline values: CDR1 SGHRS, CDR2 YFSETQ. CDR3 amino acids: CASSSTGKANSPLHF. The CDR3 coding sequence is TGCGCCAGCAGCTCGACGGGGAAAGCAAATTCACCCCTCCACTTT.

This clone has a handful of counts. The J gene is TRBJ2-7, the V gene TRBV28, with 10 bases aligning to TRBD1. The V segment lost 3 bases and the J segment 5 bases; nucleotides outside the gene matches: 7. CDR1 MDHEN and CDR2 SYDVKM come from the germline V gene. This CDR3 has 15 residues. CDR3 sequence (DNA): TGTGCCAGCAGTTTTACCGGGACAGGGGCTAACGAGCAGTACTTC. This gives the protein CASSFTGTGANEQYF.

J is TRBJ1-5 and V is TRBV2; the match to TRBD1 covers 7 bases. The junction had 4 bases not matched to a gene; V was cut back by 2 bases and J by 3 bases. Germline CDR1 and CDR2: SNHLY and FYNNEI. CDR3 length: 15 residues. In DNA form, the CDR3 reads TGTGCCAGCAGTGAACCGACAGGGAACAATCAGCCCCAGCATTTT. This sequence encodes CASSEPTGNNQPQHF. Using reference TRBV2 and TRBJ1-5 for the parts outside the CDR3, the full variable domain is EPEVTQTPSHQVTQMGQEVILRCVPISNHLYFYWYRQILGQKVEFLVSFYNNEISEKSEIFDDQFSVERPDGSNFTLKIRSTKLEDSAMYFCASSEPTGNNQPQHFGDGTRLSIL.

This clone is a singleton in its sample. The chain joins TRBV14 to TRBJ2-3; 10 bases are shared with TRBD2. The junction had 9 bases not matched to a gene; V was cut back by 0 bases and J by 6 bases. The CDR3 extends over 17 amino acids. Germline loops: CDR1 SGHDN, CDR2 FVKESK. CDR3 nucleotides: TGTGCCAGCAGCCAAGAAGGAGCGGGGGGGCACGGGGATACGCAGTATTTT. Its protein is CASSQEGAGGHGDTQYF.

This chain links TRBV5-6 with TRBJ2-7, with D maybe TRBD1 (5 bases). The CDR3 runs 16 residues. Germline CDR1 reads SGHDT; CDR2 reads YYEEEE. V was cut by 3 bases and J by 4 bases, with 20 bases left in between. The CDR3 DNA is TGTGCCAGCAGCTCACGAAGGACACAAATTTTATACGAGCAGTACGTC. It translates to CASSSRRTQILYEQYV.

This chain joins TRBV29-1 and TRBJ2-3, with 12 bases fitting TRBD2. Unmatched junction bases numbered 13, after V lost 7 bases and J lost 8 bases. The CDR3 is 15 amino acids. Germline V gives CDR1 SQVTM, CDR2 ANQGSEA. DNA for the CDR3: TGCAGCGCCGGACCCCGACTAGCGGGAGATGGTACGCAGTATTTT. Its protein product is CSAGPRLAGDGTQYF.

This clone was picked up one time. The chain uses TRBV7-2 and TRBJ2-5; 9 nucleotides line up with TRBD2. The junction had 10 bases not matched to a gene; V was cut back by 1 base and J by 7 bases. Germline-derived CDR1 and CDR2 are SGHTA and FQGNSA. The CDR3 is made up of 16 amino acids. The CDR3 coding sequence is TGTGCCAGCAGCTTAGGGGTTAGCGGGAGCTTTGGGACCCAGTACTTC. Encoded protein: CASSLGVSGSFGTQYF. Drawing the rest from reference TRBV7-2 and TRBJ2-5, the complete variable domain is GAGVSQSPSNKVTEKGKDVELRCDPISGHTALYWYRQSLGQGLEFLIYFQGNSAPDKSGLPSDRFSAERTGGSVSTLTIQRTQQEDSAVYLCASSLGVSGSFGTQYFGPGTRLLVL.

This clone occurred a few times. The chain employs TRBV23-1 and TRBJ2-7; D might be TRBD1 (6 bases). TRBV23-1 is sorted into the ORF group, with uncertain function. The V gene lost 0 bases and the J gene lost 5 bases, with 17 bases spanning the gap. This CDR3 comprises 16 residues. CDR3: CASSQSDEGDPNEQYV. CDR3 nucleotides: TGCGCCAGCAGTCAATCGGACGAGGGGGATCCAAACGAGCAGTACGTC.

This chain links TRBV10-1 with TRBJ1-4, with D unresolved. The CDR3 has 15 amino acids. Trimming left V 6 bases short and J 8 bases short, with 19 bases between. Germline CDR1 WNHNN, CDR2 SYGVQD (reference sequence). The CDR3 sequence: CASRGWEAGSEKLFF. In nucleotides, the CDR3 is TGCGCCAGCAGGGGCTGGGAGGCGGGTAGCGAAAAACTGTTTTTT.

J is TRBJ1-2 and V is TRBV6-5; D perhaps matches TRBD1 (6 bases). Per the germline V gene, CDR1 is MNHEY and CDR2 is SVGAGI. Trimming removed 8 bases at V and 4 bases at J, with 17 bases between. This CDR3 region has 14 residues. CDR3 nucleotide sequence: TGTGCCAGCTCCAGGGGTACTCCGCCCTATGGCTACACCTTC. Its translation is CASSRGTPPYGYTF.

This chain connects TRBV4-2 to TRBJ1-2; D gene uncertain. CDR3 length: 12 amino acids. Between the trimmed V and J ends, which lost 3 bases and 5 bases, there was a span of 7 bases. Germline loops: CDR1 LGHNA, CDR2 YNFKEQ. In DNA form, the CDR3 reads TGTGCCAGCAGCCAGCAGGAATATGGCTACACCTTC. Its translation: CASSQQEYGYTF.

The chain uses TRBV30 and TRBJ2-7, with D tentatively TRBD1 (7 bases). CDR3 length: 14 amino acids. V lost 0 bases, J lost 3 bases, and 12 bases lay in between. Per germline, CDR1 GTSNPN and CDR2 SVGIG (reference sequence). As DNA, the CDR3 is TGTGCCTGGAGTGTTCAGGGGGGTGGCTACGAGCAGTACTTC. This codes for CAWSVQGGGYEQYF. Variable domain in full (rest from reference TRBV30 and TRBJ2-7): SQTIHQWPATLVQPVGSPLSLECTVEGTSNPNLYWYRQAAGRGLQLLFYSVGIGQISSEVPQNLSASRPQDRQFILSSKKLLLSDSGFYLCAWSVQGGGYEQYFGPGTRLTVT.

The CDR3 bases are TGTGCCAGCAGTGGGACAGGGGGAACCCAGCCCCAGCATTTT. Its translation is CASSGTGGTQPQHF. This chain links TRBV2 with TRBJ1-5; TRBD1 matches at 10 bases. Germline values: CDR1 SNHLY, CDR2 FYNNEI. J lost 7 bases, V lost 4 bases, and 4 bases had no gene match. This CDR3 is 14 amino acids long.

The chain couples TRBV27 to TRBJ2-1; tentative D call: TRBD2 (5 bases). The V end was cut by 5 bases, the J end by 6 bases, with 14 bases between. The CDR3 totals 14 residues. Germline CDR1 and CDR2: MNHEY and SMNVEV (reference sequence). CDR3 amino acids: CASSPNSLANEQFF. Written as DNA, the CDR3 is TGTGCCAGCAGTCCGAATTCGCTAGCCAATGAGCAGTTCTTC.

Written as DNA, the CDR3 is TGTGCCAGCAGCCCAAGGACAGGGGCAGATACGCAGTATTTT. Residues: CASSPRTGADTQYF. The chain has TRBV7-2 and TRBJ2-3, with 9 bases lining up with TRBD1. This CDR3 comprises 14 residues. Germline values: CDR1 SGHTA, CDR2 FQGNSA. V trimming: 5 bases; J trimming: 4 bases; junction bases outside the gene matches: 4. Drawing the rest from reference TRBV7-2 and TRBJ2-3, the complete variable domain is GAGVSQSPSNKVTEKGKDVELRCDPISGHTALYWYRQSLGQGLEFLIYFQGNSAPDKSGLPSDRFSAERTGGSVSTLTIQRTQQEDSAVYLCASSPRTGADTQYFGPGTRLTVL.

This chain joins TRBV5-1 and TRBJ2-6; TRBD1 aligns across 7 bases. V lost 4 bases to trimming and J lost 1 base; unmatched junction nucleotides: 11. CDR3 size: 18 residues. CDR1 and CDR2 from the germline V gene are SGHRS and YFSETQ. The CDR3 spells CASSLTSGTASGANVLTF. The CDR3 nucleotides are TGCGCCAGCAGCCTCACCTCCGGGACAGCTTCTGGGGCCAACGTCCTGACTTTC. The complete variable domain, with remaining parts taken from reference TRBV5-1 and TRBJ2-6, reads KAGVTQTPRYLIKTRGQQVTLSCSPISGHRSVSWYQQTPGQGLQFLFEYFSETQRNKGNFPGRFSGRQFSNSRSEMNVSTLELGDSALYLCASSLTSGTASGANVLTFGAGSRLTVL.

This chain links TRBV7-8 with TRBJ2-7, with TRBD1 matching 8 bases. V lost 1 base, J lost 4 bases, and 3 bases stayed unmatched. Germline lookup yields CDR1 SGHVS and CDR2 FQNEAQ. CDR3 size: 14 residues. The CDR3 nucleotides read TGTGCCAGCAGCTTAGTGCAGGGGGCATACGAGCAGTACGTC. Residues: CASSLVQGAYEQYV.

This rearrangement joins TRBV6-1 to TRBJ2-2; tentatively, D is TRBD1 (5 bases). The CDR3 length is 19 residues. With 2 bases removed from V and 6 bases from J, the gap between germline ends came to 25 bases. Germline V gene data show CDR1 as MNHNS and CDR2 as SASEGT. The CDR3 reads CASSELKVGRVGLAGELFF. DNA for the CDR3: TGTGCCAGCAGTGAACTAAAGGTCGGCAGGGTGGGGCTCGCCGGGGAGCTGTTTTTT.

The chain links TRBV19 to TRBJ1-5; 9 nucleotides agree with TRBD1. Trimming at V came to 9 bases and at J to 5 bases, leaving 11 bases not matched to a gene. Germline CDR1 and CDR2: LNHDA and SQIVND (reference sequence). CDR3 length: 15 residues. The CDR3 DNA is TGTGCCAGCTGTACTACCGGGACAGGGTATCAGCCCCAGCATTTT. This gives the protein CASCTTGTGYQPQHF. The full variable domain, its missing parts supplied by reference TRBV19 and TRBJ1-5, is DGGITQSPKYLFRKEGQNVTLSCEQNLNHDAMYWYRQDPGQGLRLIYYSQIVNDFQKGDIAEGYSVSREKKESFPLTVTSAQKNPTAFYLCASCTTGTGYQPQHFGDGTRLSIL.

About this clone itself: The identical CDR3 is also encoded by other nucleotide sequences in the sample. The V and J genes are TRBV6-2 or TRBV6-3 and TRBJ2-7; TRBD1 matches at 10 bases. Trimming at V came to 2 bases and at J to 4 bases, leaving 2 bases not matched to a gene. The CDR3 runs to 14 residues. Germline assignment: CDR1 MNHEY and CDR2 SVGEGT. CDR3 region: CASSYRDRGYEQYF. For the CDR3, the DNA is TGTGCCAGCAGTTACCGGGACAGGGGTTACGAGCAGTACTTC.